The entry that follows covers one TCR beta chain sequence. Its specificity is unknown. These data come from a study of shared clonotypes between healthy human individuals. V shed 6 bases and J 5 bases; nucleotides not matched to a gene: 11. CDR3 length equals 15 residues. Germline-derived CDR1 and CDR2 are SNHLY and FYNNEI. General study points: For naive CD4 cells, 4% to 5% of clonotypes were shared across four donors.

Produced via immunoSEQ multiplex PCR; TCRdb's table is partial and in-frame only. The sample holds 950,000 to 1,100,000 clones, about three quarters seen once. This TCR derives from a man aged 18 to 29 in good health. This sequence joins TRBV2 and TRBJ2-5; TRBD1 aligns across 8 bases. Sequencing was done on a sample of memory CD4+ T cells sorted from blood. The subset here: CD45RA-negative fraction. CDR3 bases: TGTGCCAGCAGCAACGGACAGGGCGGATGGGAGACCCAGTACTTC. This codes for CASSNGQGGWETQYF.